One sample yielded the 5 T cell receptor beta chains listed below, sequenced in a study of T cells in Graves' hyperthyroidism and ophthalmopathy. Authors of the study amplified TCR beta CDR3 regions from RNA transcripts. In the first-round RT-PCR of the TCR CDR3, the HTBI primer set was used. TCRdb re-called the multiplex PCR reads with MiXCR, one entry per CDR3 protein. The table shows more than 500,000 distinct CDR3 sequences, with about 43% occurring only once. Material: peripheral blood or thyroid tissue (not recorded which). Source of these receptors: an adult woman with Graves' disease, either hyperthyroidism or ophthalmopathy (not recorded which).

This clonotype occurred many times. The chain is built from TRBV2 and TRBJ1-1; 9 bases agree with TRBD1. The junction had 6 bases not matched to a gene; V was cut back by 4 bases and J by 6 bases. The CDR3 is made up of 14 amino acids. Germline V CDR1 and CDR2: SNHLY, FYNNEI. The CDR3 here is CASSGRTGEPEAFF. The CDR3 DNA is TGTGCCAGCAGTGGGAGGACAGGGGAACCTGAAGCTTTCTTT.

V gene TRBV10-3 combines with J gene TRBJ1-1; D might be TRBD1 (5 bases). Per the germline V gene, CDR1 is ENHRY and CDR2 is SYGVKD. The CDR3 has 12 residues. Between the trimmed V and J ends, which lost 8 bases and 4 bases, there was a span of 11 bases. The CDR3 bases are TGTGCCATCGCCAGGGAGAGCACTGAAGCTTTCTTT. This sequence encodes CAIARESTEAFF.

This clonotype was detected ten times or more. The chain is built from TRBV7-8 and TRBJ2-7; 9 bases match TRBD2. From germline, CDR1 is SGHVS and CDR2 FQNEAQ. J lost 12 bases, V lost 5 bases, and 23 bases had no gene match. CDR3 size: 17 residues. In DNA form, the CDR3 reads TGTGCCAGCAGCACCTTTAGCGGGAGACAGGGTCCGCTTTGGCGGTACTTC. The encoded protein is CASSTFSGRQGPLWRYF. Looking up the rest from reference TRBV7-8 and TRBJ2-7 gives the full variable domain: GAGVSQSPRYKVAKRGQDVALRCDPISGHVSLFWYQQALGQGPEFLTYFQNEAQLDKSGLPSDRFFAERPEGSVSTLKIQRTQQEDSAVYLCASSTFSGRQGPLWRYFGPGTRLTVT.

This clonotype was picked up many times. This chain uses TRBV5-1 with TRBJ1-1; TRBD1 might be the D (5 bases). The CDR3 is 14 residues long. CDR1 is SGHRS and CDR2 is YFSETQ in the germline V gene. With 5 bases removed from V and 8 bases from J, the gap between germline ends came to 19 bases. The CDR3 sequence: CASSDPGTFTEAFF. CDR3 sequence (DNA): TGCGCCAGCAGTGACCCCGGGACGTTCACCGAAGCTTTCTTT. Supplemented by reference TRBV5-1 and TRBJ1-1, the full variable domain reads KAGVTQTPRYLIKTRGQQVTLSCSPISGHRSVSWYQQTPGQGLQFLFEYFSETQRNKGNFPGRFSGRQFSNSRSEMNVSTLELGDSALYLCASSDPGTFTEAFFGQGTRLTVV.

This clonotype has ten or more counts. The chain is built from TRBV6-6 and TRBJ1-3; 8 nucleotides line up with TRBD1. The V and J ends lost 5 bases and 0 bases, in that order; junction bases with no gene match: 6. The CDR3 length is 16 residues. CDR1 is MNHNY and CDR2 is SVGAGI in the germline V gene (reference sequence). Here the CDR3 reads CASSKTGAFSGNTIYF. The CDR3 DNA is TGTGCCAGCAGTAAGACAGGGGCCTTCTCTGGAAACACCATATATTTT.